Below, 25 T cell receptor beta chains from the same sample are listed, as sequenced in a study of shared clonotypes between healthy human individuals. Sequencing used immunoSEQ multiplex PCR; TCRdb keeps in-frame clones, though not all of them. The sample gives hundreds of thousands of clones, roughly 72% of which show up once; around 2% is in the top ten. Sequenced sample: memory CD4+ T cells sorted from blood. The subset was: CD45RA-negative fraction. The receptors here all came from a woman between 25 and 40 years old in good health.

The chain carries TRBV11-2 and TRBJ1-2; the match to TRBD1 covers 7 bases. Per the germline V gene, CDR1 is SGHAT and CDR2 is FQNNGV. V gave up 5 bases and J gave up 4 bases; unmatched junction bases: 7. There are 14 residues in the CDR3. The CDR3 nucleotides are TGTGCCAGCAGCCCGACAGGGAATGGCTATGGCTACACCTTC. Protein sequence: CASSPTGNGYGYTF.

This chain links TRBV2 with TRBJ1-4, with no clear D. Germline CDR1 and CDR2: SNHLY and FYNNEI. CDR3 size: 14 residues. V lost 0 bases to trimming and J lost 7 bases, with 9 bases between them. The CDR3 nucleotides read TGTGCCAGCAGTGAAGCGCTTTCTGCTGAAAAACTGTTTTTT. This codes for CASSEALSAEKLFF.

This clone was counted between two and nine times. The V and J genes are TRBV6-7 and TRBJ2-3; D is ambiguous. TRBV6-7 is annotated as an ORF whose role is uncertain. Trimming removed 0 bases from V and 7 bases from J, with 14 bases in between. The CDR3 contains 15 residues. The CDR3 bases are TGTGCCAGCAGTTACTCTCCAGTGGCCAGGAATACGCAGTATTTT. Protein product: CASSYSPVARNTQYF.

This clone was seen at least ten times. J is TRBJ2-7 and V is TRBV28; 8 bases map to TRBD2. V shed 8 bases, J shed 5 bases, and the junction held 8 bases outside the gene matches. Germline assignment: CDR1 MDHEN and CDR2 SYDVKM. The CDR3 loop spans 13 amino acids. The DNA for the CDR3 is TGTGCCAGCCACGGGGGGGCACTGAACGAGCAGTACTTC. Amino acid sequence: CASHGGALNEQYF.

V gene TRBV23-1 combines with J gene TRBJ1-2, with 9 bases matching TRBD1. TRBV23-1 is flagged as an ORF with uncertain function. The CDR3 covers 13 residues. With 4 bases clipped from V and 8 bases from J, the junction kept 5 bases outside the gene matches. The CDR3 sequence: CASSRGTGKGYTF. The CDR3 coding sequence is TGCGCCAGCAGTCGCGGGACAGGGAAAGGCTACACCTTC.

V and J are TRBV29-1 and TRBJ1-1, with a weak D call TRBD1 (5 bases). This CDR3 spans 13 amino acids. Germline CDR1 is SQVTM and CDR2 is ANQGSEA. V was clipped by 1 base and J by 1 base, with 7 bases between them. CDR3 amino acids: CSVEVTANTEAFF. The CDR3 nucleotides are TGCAGCGTTGAAGTGACAGCGAACACTGAAGCTTTCTTT.

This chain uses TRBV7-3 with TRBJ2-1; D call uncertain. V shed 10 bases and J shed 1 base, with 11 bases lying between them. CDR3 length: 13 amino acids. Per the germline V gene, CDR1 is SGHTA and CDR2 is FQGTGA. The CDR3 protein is CATAGYSYNEQFF. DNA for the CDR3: TGTGCCACCGCCGGCTATTCCTACAATGAGCAGTTCTTC.

The CDR3 loop reads CASSLYRGQNTGELFF. Here the CDR3 DNA reads TGTGCCAGCAGCTTGTACAGGGGCCAAAACACCGGGGAGCTGTTTTTT. The V gene is TRBV5-4, the J gene TRBJ2-2; TRBD1 aligns across 7 bases. CDR1 and CDR2 (germline): SGHNT, YYREEE (reference sequence). The CDR3 is 16 amino acids. V lost 1 base, J lost 2 bases, and 5 bases stayed unmatched.

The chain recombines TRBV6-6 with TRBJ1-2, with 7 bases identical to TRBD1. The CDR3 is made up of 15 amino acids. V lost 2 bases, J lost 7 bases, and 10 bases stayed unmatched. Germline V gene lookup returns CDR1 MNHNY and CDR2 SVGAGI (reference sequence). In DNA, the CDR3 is TGTGCCAGCAGTTACCCCCAGGGGGGTGACCCTGGCTACACCTTC. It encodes CASSYPQGGDPGYTF.

Here the CDR3 reads CAISESSSRYETQYF. Written as DNA, the CDR3 is TGTGCCATCAGTGAGTCCTCCAGCCGCTATGAGACCCAGTACTTC. This chain uses TRBV10-3 with TRBJ2-5; D unclear. This CDR3 spans 15 amino acids. The germline CDR1 and CDR2 sequences are ENHRY and SYGVKD. Trimming took 0 bases from V and 5 from J, leaving 13 bases between them.

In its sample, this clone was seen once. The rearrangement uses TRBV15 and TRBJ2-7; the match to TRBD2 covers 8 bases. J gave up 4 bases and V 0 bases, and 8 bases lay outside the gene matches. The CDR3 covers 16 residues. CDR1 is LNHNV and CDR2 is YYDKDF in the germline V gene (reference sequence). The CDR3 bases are TGTGCCACCAGCAGAGATCTCACGGGAGGGCTTTACGAGCAGTACTTC. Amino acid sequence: CATSRDLTGGLYEQYF.

CDR3 nucleotides: TGTGCCAGCAGTTTTGGGGCCTTCAATGAGCAGTTCTTC. This codes for CASSFGAFNEQFF. The chain uses TRBV25-1 and TRBJ2-1; tentative D call: TRBD1 (5 bases). Germline V gives CDR1 MGHDK, CDR2 SYGVNS. The CDR3 extends over 13 amino acids. V was cut by 5 bases and J by 6 bases, with 11 bases left in between.

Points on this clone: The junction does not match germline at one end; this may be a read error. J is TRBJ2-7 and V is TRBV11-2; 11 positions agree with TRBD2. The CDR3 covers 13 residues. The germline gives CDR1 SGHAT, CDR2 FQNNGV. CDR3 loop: CASRLAGGPEQYF. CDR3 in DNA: TGTGCCAGCAGATTAGCGGGAGGGCCCGAGCAGTACTTC.

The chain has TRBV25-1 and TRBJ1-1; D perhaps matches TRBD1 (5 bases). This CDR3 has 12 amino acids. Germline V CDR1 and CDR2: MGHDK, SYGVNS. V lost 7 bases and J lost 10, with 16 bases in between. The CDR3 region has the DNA TGTGCCAGCACCGGGGGGAGTACCTCAGCTTTCTTT. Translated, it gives CASTGGSTSAFF. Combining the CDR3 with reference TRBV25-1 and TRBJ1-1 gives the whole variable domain EADIYQTPRYLVIGTGKKITLECSQTMGHDKMYWYQQDPGMELHLIHYSYGVNSTEKGDLSSESTVSRIRTEHFPLTLESARPSHTSQYLCASTGGSTSAFFGQGTRLTVV.

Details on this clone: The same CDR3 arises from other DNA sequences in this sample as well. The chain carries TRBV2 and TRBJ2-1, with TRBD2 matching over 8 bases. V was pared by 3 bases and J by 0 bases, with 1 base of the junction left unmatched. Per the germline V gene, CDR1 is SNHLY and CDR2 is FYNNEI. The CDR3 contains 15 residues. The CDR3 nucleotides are TGTGCCAGCAGTGAGAGCGGGAGCTCCTACAATGAGCAGTTCTTC. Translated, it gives CASSESGSSYNEQFF.

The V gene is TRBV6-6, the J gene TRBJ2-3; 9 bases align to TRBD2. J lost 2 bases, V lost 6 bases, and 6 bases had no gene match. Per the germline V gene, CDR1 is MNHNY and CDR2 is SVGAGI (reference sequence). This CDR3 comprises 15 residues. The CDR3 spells CASSLAGTNTDTQYF. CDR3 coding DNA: TGTGCCAGCAGCCTAGCGGGGACTAACACAGATACGCAGTATTTT.

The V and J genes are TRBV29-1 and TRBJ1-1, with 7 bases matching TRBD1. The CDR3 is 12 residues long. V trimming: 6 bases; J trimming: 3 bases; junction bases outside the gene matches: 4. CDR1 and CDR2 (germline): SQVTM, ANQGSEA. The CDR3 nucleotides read TGCAGCGTCGTACAGGGGTACACTGAAGCTTTCTTT. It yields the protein CSVVQGYTEAFF.

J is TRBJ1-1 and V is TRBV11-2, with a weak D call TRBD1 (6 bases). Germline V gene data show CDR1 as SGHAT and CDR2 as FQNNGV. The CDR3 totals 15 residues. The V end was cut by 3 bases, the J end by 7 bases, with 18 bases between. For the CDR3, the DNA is TGTGCCAGCAGCTTGGGGGGCGCACGGATAGGTGAAGCTTTCTTT. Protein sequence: CASSLGGARIGEAFF.

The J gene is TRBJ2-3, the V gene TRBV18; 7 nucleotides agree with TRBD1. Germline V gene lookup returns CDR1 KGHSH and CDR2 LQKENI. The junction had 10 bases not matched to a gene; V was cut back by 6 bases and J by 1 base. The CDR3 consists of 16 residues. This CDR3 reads CASSPRGGDGTDTQYF. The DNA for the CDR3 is TGTGCCAGCTCTCCCAGAGGGGGCGATGGCACAGATACGCAGTATTTT.

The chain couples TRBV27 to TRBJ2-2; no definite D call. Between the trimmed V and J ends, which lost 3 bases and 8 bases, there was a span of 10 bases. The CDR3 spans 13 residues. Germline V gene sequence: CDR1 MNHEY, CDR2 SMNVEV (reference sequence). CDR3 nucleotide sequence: TGTGCCAGCAGTTTCTCTTTCGCTGGGGAGCTGTTTTTT. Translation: CASSFSFAGELFF.

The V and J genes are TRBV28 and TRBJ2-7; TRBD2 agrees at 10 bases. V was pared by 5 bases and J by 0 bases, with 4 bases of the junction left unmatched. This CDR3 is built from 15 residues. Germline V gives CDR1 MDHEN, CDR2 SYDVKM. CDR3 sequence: CASSPGTSASYEQYF. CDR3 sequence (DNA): TGTGCCAGCAGTCCAGGGACTAGCGCCTCCTACGAGCAGTACTTC.

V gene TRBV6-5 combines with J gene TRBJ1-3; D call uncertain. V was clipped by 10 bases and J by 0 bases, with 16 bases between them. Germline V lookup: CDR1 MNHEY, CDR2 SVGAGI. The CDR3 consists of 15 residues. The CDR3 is CATLPERNSGNTIYF. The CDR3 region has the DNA TGTGCCACCCTCCCAGAGAGGAACTCTGGAAACACCATATATTTT.

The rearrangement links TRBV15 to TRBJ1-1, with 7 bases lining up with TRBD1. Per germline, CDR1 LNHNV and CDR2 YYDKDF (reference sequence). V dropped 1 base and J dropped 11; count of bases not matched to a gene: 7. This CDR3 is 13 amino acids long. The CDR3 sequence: CATSRVGQSKAFF. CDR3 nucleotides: TGTGCCACCAGCAGAGTGGGACAGTCAAAGGCTTTCTTT.

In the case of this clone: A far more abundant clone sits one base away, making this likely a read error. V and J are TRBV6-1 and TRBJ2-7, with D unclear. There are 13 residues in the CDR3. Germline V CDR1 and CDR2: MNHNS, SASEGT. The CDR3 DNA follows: TGTGCCAGCAGTGAAGTTGGGTACTACAAGCAGTACTTC. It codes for CASSEVGYYKQYF.

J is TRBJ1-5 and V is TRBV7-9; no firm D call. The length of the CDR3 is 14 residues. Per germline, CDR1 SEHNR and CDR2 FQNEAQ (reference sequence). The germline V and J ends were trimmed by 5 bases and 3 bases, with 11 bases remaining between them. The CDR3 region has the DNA TGTGCCAGCAGCGGTCCGGGAGACAATCAGCCCCAGCATTTT. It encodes CASSGPGDNQPQHF.